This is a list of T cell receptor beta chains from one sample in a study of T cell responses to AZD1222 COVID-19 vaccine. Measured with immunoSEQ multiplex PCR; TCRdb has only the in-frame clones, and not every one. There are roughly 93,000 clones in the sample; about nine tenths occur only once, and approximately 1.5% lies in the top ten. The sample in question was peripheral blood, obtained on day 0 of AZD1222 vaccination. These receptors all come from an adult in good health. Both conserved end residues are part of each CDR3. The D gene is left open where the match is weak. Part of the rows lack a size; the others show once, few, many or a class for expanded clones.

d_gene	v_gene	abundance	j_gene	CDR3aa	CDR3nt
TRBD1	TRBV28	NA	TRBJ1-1	CASSYPTGYTEAFF	TGTGCCAGCAGTTACCCGACAGGGTACACTGAAGCTTTCTTT
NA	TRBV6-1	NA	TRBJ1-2	CASSEKTDGSYGYTF	TGTGCCAGCAGTGAAAAGACGGATGGGAGTTATGGCTACACCTTC
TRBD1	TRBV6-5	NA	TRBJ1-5	CASSPDRAGGQPQHF	TGTGCCAGCAGTCCGGACAGGGCAGGCGGGCAGCCCCAGCATTTT
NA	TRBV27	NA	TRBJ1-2	CASSLSAGSANYGYTF	TGTGCCAGCAGTTTATCAGCAGGGTCCGCTAACTATGGCTACACCTTC
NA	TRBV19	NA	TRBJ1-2	CASSIDSGGSYGYTF	TGTGCCAGTAGTATCGATAGTGGAGGGTCCTATGGCTACACCTTC
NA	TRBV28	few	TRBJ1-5	CASSSPAAGPDQPQHF	TGTGCCAGCAGTTCCCCGGCGGCAGGCCCGGATCAGCCCCAGCATTTT
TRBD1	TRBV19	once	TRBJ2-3	CATQDRAFTDTQYF	TGTGCCACTCAAGACAGGGCTTTCACAGATACGCAGTATTTT
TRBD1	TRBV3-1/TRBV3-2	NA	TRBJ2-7	CASSQPGQGYEQYF	TGTGCCAGCAGCCAACCGGGACAGGGATACGAGCAGTACTTC
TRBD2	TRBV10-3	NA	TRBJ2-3	CAISAGGTDTQYF	TGTGCCATCAGTGCGGGGGGAACAGATACGCAGTATTTT
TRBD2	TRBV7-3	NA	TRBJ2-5	CASSPGGTSGEETQYF	TGTGCCAGCAGCCCGGGAGGGACTAGCGGGGAAGAGACCCAGTACTTC
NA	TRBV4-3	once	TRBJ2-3	CASSQDRVGTDTQYF	TGCGCCAGCAGCCAAGATCGGGTGGGCACAGATACGCAGTATTTT
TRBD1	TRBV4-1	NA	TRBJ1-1	CASSQDLGQGLREAFF	TGCGCCAGCAGCCAAGATTTAGGACAGGGACTTAGAGAAGCTTTCTTT
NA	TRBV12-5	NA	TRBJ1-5	CASGFQGNQPQHF	TGTGCTAGTGGTTTTCAGGGGAATCAGCCCCAGCATTTT
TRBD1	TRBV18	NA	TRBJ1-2	CASSPPSSTGPYGYTF	TGTGCCAGCTCACCACCTAGCTCGACAGGGCCCTATGGCTACACCTTC
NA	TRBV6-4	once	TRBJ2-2	CASSVYEGSGELFF	TGTGCCAGCAGTGTATACGAAGGGTCCGGGGAGCTGTTTTTT
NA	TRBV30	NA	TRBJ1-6	CAWKFWSPYNSPLHF	TGTGCCTGGAAGTTTTGGTCACCCTATAATTCACCCCTCCACTTT
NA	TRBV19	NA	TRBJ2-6	CASSIGYSGANVLTF	TGTGCCAGTAGTATTGGCTATTCTGGGGCCAACGTCCTGACTTTC
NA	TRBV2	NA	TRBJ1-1	CASSRNGGTEAFF	TGTGCCAGCAGTCGGAACGGAGGCACTGAAGCTTTCTTT
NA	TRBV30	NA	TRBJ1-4	CAWSQSNEKLFF	TGTGCCTGGAGCCAGAGTAATGAAAAACTGTTTTTT
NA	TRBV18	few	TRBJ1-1	CASSPGGVSTEAFF	TGTGCCAGCTCACCAGGAGGGGTGAGCACTGAAGCTTTCTTT
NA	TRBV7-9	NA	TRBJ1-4	CASSLSGQDNEKLFF	TGTGCCAGCAGCTTATCCGGGCAGGATAATGAAAAACTGTTTTTT
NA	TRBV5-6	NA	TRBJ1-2	CASSSVDRPNYGYTF	TGTGCCAGCAGCTCCGTGGACAGACCAAACTATGGCTACACCTTC
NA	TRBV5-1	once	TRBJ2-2	CASTLQGPNTGELFF	TGCGCCAGCACTCTACAGGGACCGAACACCGGGGAGCTGTTTTTT
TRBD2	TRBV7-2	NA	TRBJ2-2	CASSLLRGGVGELFF	TGTGCCAGCAGCCTCCTACGGGGGGGAGTCGGGGAGCTGTTTTTT
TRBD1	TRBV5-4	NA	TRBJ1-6	CASSLWTGGANSPLHF	TGTGCCAGCAGCTTGTGGACAGGGGGCGCGAATTCACCCCTCCACTTT
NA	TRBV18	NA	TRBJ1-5	CASSPPSGAQGNQPQHF	TGTGCCAGCTCACCACCGTCGGGGGCGCAAGGCAATCAGCCCCAGCATTTT
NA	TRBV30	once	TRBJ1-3	CAWSPHSGNTIYF	TGTGCCTGGAGCCCCCACTCTGGAAACACCATATATTTT
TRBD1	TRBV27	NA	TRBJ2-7	CASSLHRGISYEQYF	TGTGCCAGCAGTCTCCACAGGGGGATCTCCTACGAGCAGTACTTC
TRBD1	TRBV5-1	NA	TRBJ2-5	CASSLYGPGGQETQYF	TGCGCCAGCAGCTTGTATGGGCCAGGGGGACAAGAGACCCAGTACTTC
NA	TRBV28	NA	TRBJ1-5	CASSEGDKGNQPQHF	TGTGCCAGCAGTGAGGGGGACAAGGGTAATCAGCCCCAGCATTTT
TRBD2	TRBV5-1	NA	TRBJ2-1	CASSASGSSYNEQFF	TGCGCCAGCAGCGCTAGCGGGAGCTCCTACAATGAGCAGTTCTTC
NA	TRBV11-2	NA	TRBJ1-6	CASSLGPGHSSYNSPLHF	TGTGCCAGCAGCTTAGGGCCGGGACATAGCTCCTATAATTCACCCCTCCACTTT
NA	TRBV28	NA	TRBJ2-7	CASRVPGAAEQYF	TGTGCCAGCCGAGTCCCGGGGGCCGCCGAGCAGTACTTC
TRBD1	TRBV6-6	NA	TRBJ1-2	CASSYGTDYGYTF	TGTGCCAGCAGTTACGGGACAGATTATGGCTACACCTTC
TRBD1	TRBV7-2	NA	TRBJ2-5	CASSLAQGLETQYF	TGTGCCAGCAGCTTAGCACAGGGGCTCGAGACCCAGTACTTC
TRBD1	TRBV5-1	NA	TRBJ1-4	CASSLAGTAEKLFF	TGCGCCAGCAGCTTGGCCGGGACAGCAGAAAAACTGTTTTTT
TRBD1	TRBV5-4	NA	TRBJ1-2	CASSLGGGTGYTF	TGTGCCAGCAGCTTGGGAGGGGGCACTGGCTACACCTTC
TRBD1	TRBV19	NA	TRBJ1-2	CAAKAYQGDRDNYGYTF	TGTGCAGCGAAAGCATATCAAGGGGACAGAGATAACTATGGCTACACCTTC
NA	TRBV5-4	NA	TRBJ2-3	CASSTSAGVPSQYF	TGTGCCAGCAGCACCAGCGCCGGGGTGCCCTCGCAGTATTTT
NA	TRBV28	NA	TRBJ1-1	CASSLSDREAFF	TGTGCCAGCAGTTTATCCGACAGAGAAGCTTTCTTT
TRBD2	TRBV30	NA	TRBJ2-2	CAWSVAGDHTGELFF	TGTGCCTGGAGTGTAGCGGGGGACCACACCGGGGAGCTGTTTTTT
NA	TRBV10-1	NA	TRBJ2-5	CASSENPGQTGLRIETQYF	TGCGCCAGCAGTGAGAACCCAGGACAGACGGGCCTTAGAATAGAGACCCAGTACTTC
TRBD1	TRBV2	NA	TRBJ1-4	CASRTDRVGNEKLFF	TGTGCCAGCAGGACCGACAGGGTTGGTAATGAAAAACTGTTTTTT
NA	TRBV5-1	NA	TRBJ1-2	CASSLASGREGYTF	TGCGCCAGCAGCTTGGCCTCGGGCAGGGAGGGCTACACCTTC
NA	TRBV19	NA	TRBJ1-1	CASSIRVNTEAFF	TGTGCCAGTAGTATTAGGGTGAACACTGAAGCTTTCTTT
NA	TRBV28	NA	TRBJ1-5	CASSFRAATYQPQHF	TGTGCCAGCAGTTTCCGGGCCGCGACCTATCAGCCCCAGCATTTT
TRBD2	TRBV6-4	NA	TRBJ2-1	CASSMAVGGTDEQFF	TGTGCCAGCAGTATGGCGGTCGGGGGGACCGATGAGCAGTTCTTC
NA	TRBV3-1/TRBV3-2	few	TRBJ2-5	CASSPGAGDQETQYF	TGTGCCAGCAGCCCCGGGGCAGGGGACCAAGAGACCCAGTACTTC
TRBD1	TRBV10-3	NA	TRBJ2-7	CAISEVMGRSDRAYEQYF	TGTGCCATCAGTGAGGTTATGGGTCGATCGGACAGGGCCTACGAGCAGTACTTC
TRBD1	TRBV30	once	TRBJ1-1	CAWSLDRAAKRSTEAFF	TGTGCCTGGAGTCTGGACAGGGCGGCAAAGAGGTCCACTGAAGCTTTCTTT